Shown below are 30 T cell receptor beta chains from a single sample sequenced in a study of shared clonotypes between healthy human individuals. The repertoire was sequenced with immunoSEQ multiplex PCR; TCRdb's copy has only in-frame clones and lacks some. The sample shows 1.5 million to 1.9 million clones, 95% to 99% of them seen only once. The sequenced sample consisted of naive CD4+ T cells sorted from blood. Indicated subset: CD45RA+ positively selected. These receptors all come from a man aged 25-45 years in good health.

This clone was counted a single time. The chain employs TRBV7-9 and TRBJ2-5; D is perhaps TRBD1 (5 bases). This CDR3 comprises 13 residues. V was pared by 1 base and J by 5 bases, with 8 bases between. The V gene's germline CDR1 is SEHNR and CDR2 FQNEAQ (reference sequence). This CDR3 reads CASSLEDSETQYF. The CDR3 DNA follows: TGTGCCAGCAGCTTAGAAGACAGTGAGACCCAGTACTTC.

This chain uses TRBV7-9 with TRBJ1-5; TRBD1 agrees at 7 bases. The junction had 5 bases not matched to a gene; V was cut back by 1 base and J by 5 bases. CDR1 SEHNR and CDR2 FQNEAQ come from the germline V gene (reference sequence). This CDR3 comprises 15 residues. The CDR3 sequence is CASSLGSGGDQPQHF. Here the CDR3 DNA reads TGTGCCAGCAGCTTAGGGTCAGGGGGAGATCAGCCCCAGCATTTT.

The V call is TRBV7-9, the J call TRBJ2-1; 7 positions agree with TRBD2. Germline CDR1 SEHNR, CDR2 FQNEAQ (reference sequence). The CDR3 runs 16 residues. With V trimmed by 5 bases and J by 3 bases, 10 bases remained unmatched. The CDR3 nucleotides read TGTGCCAGCAGCCAACGCCTAGCGGAGGGCTACAATGAGCAGTTCTTC. This encodes CASSQRLAEGYNEQFF.

The chain recombines TRBV10-3 with TRBJ2-2; perhaps TRBD2 as D (6 bases). The length of the CDR3 is 14 residues. V was trimmed by 6 bases and J by 1 base, leaving 9 bases between them. Germline CDR1 ENHRY, CDR2 SYGVKD. The CDR3 is CAIRDYRNTGELFF. Here the CDR3 DNA reads TGTGCCATCAGGGACTACCGGAACACCGGGGAGCTGTTTTTT.

This clone appeared a single time. The rearrangement joins TRBV7-2 to TRBJ2-7; D uncertain. Germline-derived CDR1 and CDR2 are SGHTA and FQGNSA. Trimming removed 2 bases from V and 5 bases from J, with 13 bases in between. The CDR3 consists of 14 residues. The CDR3 spells CASSLMGASDEQYF. The CDR3 DNA sequence: TGTGCCAGCAGCTTAATGGGCGCGTCTGACGAGCAGTACTTC.

The rearrangement joins TRBV18 to TRBJ1-2; 12 nucleotides line up with TRBD1. V shed 3 bases, J shed 6 bases, and the junction held 5 bases outside the gene matches. The V gene's germline CDR1 is KGHSH and CDR2 LQKENI. The CDR3 totals 15 residues. CDR3 sequence: CASSPAGTGGDGYTF. The CDR3 DNA reads as TGTGCCAGCTCACCCGCCGGGACAGGGGGCGATGGCTACACCTTC.

A few counts support this clone. This sample includes further DNA sequences coding for the same CDR3. This chain joins TRBV5-1 and TRBJ1-4; D gene uncertain. This CDR3 comprises 13 residues. CDR1 and CDR2 (germline): SGHRS, YFSETQ. V dropped 4 bases and J dropped 3 bases, with 7 bases sitting between them. The CDR3 region has the DNA TGCGCCAGCAGCCCGGGCCCTAATGAAAAACTGTTTTTT. This sequence encodes CASSPGPNEKLFF. The full variable domain, rest sourced from reference TRBV5-1 and TRBJ1-4, is KAGVTQTPRYLIKTRGQQVTLSCSPISGHRSVSWYQQTPGQGLQFLFEYFSETQRNKGNFPGRFSGRQFSNSRSEMNVSTLELGDSALYLCASSPGPNEKLFFGSGTQLSVL.

The sample holds one count of this clone. The rearrangement links TRBV18 to TRBJ2-1; tentatively, D is TRBD1 (6 bases). The CDR3 spans 14 residues. Germline values: CDR1 KGHSH, CDR2 LQKENI. Between the trimmed V and J ends, which lost 3 bases and 6 bases, there was a span of 12 bases. CDR3 nucleotide sequence: TGTGCCAGCTCACCTCCCCTGACAGGCAATGAGCAGTTCTTC. Residues: CASSPPLTGNEQFF. The variable domain in full, completed from reference TRBV18 and TRBJ2-1, reads NAGVMQNPRHLVRRRGQEARLRCSPMKGHSHVYWYRQLPEEGLKFMVYLQKENIIDESGMPKERFSAEFPKEGPSILRIQQVVRGDSAAYFCASSPPLTGNEQFFGPGTRLTVL.

The V call is TRBV18, the J call TRBJ2-7; D uncertain. Germline CDR1 and CDR2: KGHSH and LQKENI. The CDR3 length is 13 residues. Trimming stripped 8 bases from V and 6 bases from J, with 17 bases between. CDR3 in DNA: TGTGCCAGCACAAAAGACCCGGTTCTCGAGCAGTACTTC. This codes for CASTKDPVLEQYF.

The genes are TRBV5-1 and TRBJ2-7, with 15 positions matching TRBD2. The germline gives CDR1 SGHRS, CDR2 YFSETQ. This CDR3 has 16 residues. V gave up 6 bases and J gave up 2 bases; unmatched junction bases: 6. The CDR3: CASNAGLAGGTYEQYF. The DNA for the CDR3 is TGCGCCAGCAACGCGGGACTAGCGGGAGGTACCTACGAGCAGTACTTC. The complete variable domain, with remaining parts taken from reference TRBV5-1 and TRBJ2-7, reads KAGVTQTPRYLIKTRGQQVTLSCSPISGHRSVSWYQQTPGQGLQFLFEYFSETQRNKGNFPGRFSGRQFSNSRSEMNVSTLELGDSALYLCASNAGLAGGTYEQYFGPGTRLTVT.

A single count supports this clone. V usage is TRBV7-5 and J usage is TRBJ2-7; TRBD2 is the table's D call and was not checked against the DNA. TRBV7-5 is recorded as a pseudogene. The CDR3 totals 13 residues. DNA for the CDR3: TGTGCCAGAAGCCGTGCCCGGAGGGACGAGCAGTACTTC. This sequence encodes CARSRARRDEQYF.

This clone was counted a single time. CDR3 DNA sequence: TGTGCCAGCTCACCCCAGGGACAGTTGTTGGAGACCCAGTACTTC. This codes for CASSPQGQLLETQYF. The V gene is TRBV18, the J gene TRBJ2-5; 7 bases agree with TRBD1. The V segment lost 3 bases and the J segment 5 bases; nucleotides outside the gene matches: 9. This CDR3 contains 15 residues. In germline, CDR1 is KGHSH, CDR2 LQKENI.

CDR3 loop: CASSVFGTGNGNEQFF. As DNA, the CDR3 is TGTGCCAGCAGCGTATTTGGGACTGGGAATGGAAATGAGCAGTTCTTC. This chain links TRBV9 with TRBJ2-1, with D possibly being TRBD2 (6 bases). Trimming took off 1 base at V and 7 bases at J, with 18 bases between the two ends. The CDR3 has 16 amino acids. Germline V lookup: CDR1 SGDLS, CDR2 YYNGEE.

The V gene is TRBV18, the J gene TRBJ1-3; no firm D call. V was clipped by 1 base and J by 0 bases, with 10 bases between them. This CDR3 region has 16 residues. Germline V gene data show CDR1 as KGHSH and CDR2 as LQKENI. The CDR3 here is CASSPQAELSGNTIYF. CDR3 in DNA: TGTGCCAGCTCACCACAGGCCGAGCTCTCTGGAAACACCATATATTTT.

This clone appeared once. This chain connects TRBV4-1 to TRBJ2-7; 9 nucleotides match TRBD2. This CDR3 region has 19 residues. Germline loops: CDR1 MGHRA, CDR2 YSYEKL. J gave up 2 bases and V 0 bases, and 14 bases lay outside the gene matches. CDR3 sequence: CASSQDGTSGYPPAYEQYF. In nucleotides, the CDR3 is TGCGCCAGCAGCCAAGACGGTACTAGCGGGTACCCTCCCGCCTACGAGCAGTACTTC.

The chain recombines TRBV29-1 with TRBJ2-7; TRBD2 might be the D (5 bases). V gave up 4 bases and J gave up 2 bases, with 9 bases separating them. Germline lookup yields CDR1 SQVTM and CDR2 ANQGSEA. There are 12 residues in the CDR3. CDR3 nucleotides: TGCAGCGTTGTTGAGGGTACCTACGAGCAGTACTTC. It encodes CSVVEGTYEQYF.

The gene calls are TRBV13 and TRBJ1-5; D may be TRBD1 (6 bases). The germline V and J ends were trimmed by 4 bases and 11 bases, with 21 bases remaining between them. CDR1 and CDR2 from the germline V gene are PRHDT and FYEKMQ (reference sequence). CDR3 size: 15 residues. The CDR3 is CASSSRQAGLRAQHF. DNA for the CDR3: TGTGCCAGCAGCTCGCGACAGGCAGGCTTGAGGGCCCAGCATTTT.

This chain uses TRBV2 with TRBJ2-2, with 14 bases lining up with TRBD2. The CDR3 covers 17 residues. Germline V gene lookup returns CDR1 SNHLY and CDR2 FYNNEI. Trimming took 6 bases from V and 5 from J; bases not matched to a gene: 8. In DNA form, the CDR3 reads TGTGCCAGCAGCCCGGGACTAGCGGGAGCGGGGACCGGGGAGCTGTTTTTT. Translating it yields CASSPGLAGAGTGELFF.

V is TRBV19 and J is TRBJ2-7, with D maybe TRBD2 (6 bases). The length of the CDR3 is 15 residues. Trimming cost V 1 base and J 0 bases, with 10 bases left between them. Germline CDR1 is LNHDA and CDR2 is SQIVND (reference sequence). The CDR3 reads CASSIATGSSYEQYF. The CDR3 DNA is TGTGCCAGTAGTATAGCCACCGGGAGCTCCTACGAGCAGTACTTC.

The V and J genes are TRBV11-2 and TRBJ1-2; TRBD1 is a possible D gene (5 bases). Trimming left V 4 bases short and J 8 bases short, with 17 bases between. Germline CDR1 SGHAT, CDR2 FQNNGV. The CDR3 has 14 residues. The CDR3 region is CASSSQSQGGGYTF. CDR3 sequence (DNA): TGTGCCAGCAGCTCGCAATCCCAGGGAGGCGGCTACACCTTC.

V is TRBV7-6 and J is TRBJ2-5; TRBD1 agrees at 7 bases. J gave up 3 bases and V 1 base, and 2 bases lay outside the gene matches. Germline CDR1 reads SGHVS; CDR2 reads FNYEAQ. This CDR3 spans 14 amino acids. The DNA for the CDR3 is TGTGCCAGCAGCTTAGGACAGGGTAAAGAGACCCAGTACTTC. It is translated as CASSLGQGKETQYF.

This chain uses TRBV2 with TRBJ1-1; D remains unclear. There are 11 residues in the CDR3. Germline CDR1 reads SNHLY; CDR2 reads FYNNEI. The V end was cut by 1 base, the J end by 6 bases, with 3 bases between. CDR3 DNA: TGTGCCAGCAGTGAAGTATCTGAAGCTTTCTTT. It yields the protein CASSEVSEAFF.

Concerning this clone itself: Other DNA sequences from this sample encode an identical CDR3 as well. This chain links TRBV7-8 with TRBJ2-5; a possible D gene is TRBD2 (6 bases). Germline values: CDR1 SGHVS, CDR2 FQNEAQ. V was pared by 5 bases and J by 2 bases, with 9 bases between. This CDR3 is 13 amino acids long. CDR3 bases: TGTGCCAGCAGCCAGGGACTTCAAGAGACCCAGTACTTC. Its protein product is CASSQGLQETQYF.

This rearrangement joins TRBV19 to TRBJ1-2; D is uncertain. Germline V gene lookup returns CDR1 LNHDA and CDR2 SQIVND (reference sequence). There are 13 residues in the CDR3. Trimming took 2 bases from V and 3 from J, leaving 7 bases between them. This CDR3 is CASSIREDYGYTF. Written as DNA, the CDR3 is TGTGCCAGTAGTATACGGGAGGACTATGGCTACACCTTC.

This clone came up once. The genes are TRBV28 and TRBJ1-1; 8 bases are a match to TRBD1. CDR1 is MDHEN, CDR2 SYDVKM, per germline. J was trimmed by 5 bases and V by 6 bases; bases with no gene match: 8. This CDR3 spans 14 amino acids. The CDR3 region is CASSKDRVGTEAFF. DNA for the CDR3: TGTGCCAGCAGCAAGGACAGGGTGGGGACTGAAGCTTTCTTT.

J is TRBJ1-2 and V is TRBV5-1; the D is unclear. Per germline, CDR1 SGHRS and CDR2 YFSETQ. The CDR3 is made up of 13 amino acids. V shed 0 bases and J shed 7 bases, with 10 bases lying between them. This CDR3 reads CASSLDGFRGYTF. The CDR3 bases are TGCGCCAGCAGCTTGGACGGTTTCCGTGGCTACACCTTC.

This CDR3 is CASSYRRENIQYF. CDR3 bases: TGTGCCAGCAGCTACCGTAGGGAAAACATTCAGTACTTC. V is TRBV7-2 and J is TRBJ2-4, with D uncertain. The CDR3 covers 13 residues. The ends were cut back, 4 bases at V and 5 bases at J, with 9 bases in the middle. Germline lookup yields CDR1 SGHTA and CDR2 FQGNSA.

Comment on this clone: The same CDR3 also results from other DNA sequences found in this sample. This chain links TRBV19 with TRBJ2-3; D is unclear. Germline V lookup: CDR1 LNHDA, CDR2 SQIVND (reference sequence). This CDR3 is 13 amino acids long. V was clipped by 3 bases and J by 2 bases, with 6 bases between them. The chain's CDR3 is CASSIGTTDTQYF. Here the CDR3 DNA reads TGTGCCAGTAGTATCGGCACCACAGATACGCAGTATTTT.

The V gene is TRBV5-1, the J gene TRBJ2-1; D not resolved. The CDR3 is 14 residues long. Germline loops: CDR1 SGHRS, CDR2 YFSETQ. V lost 4 bases and J 2 bases, leaving 10 bases between the germline ends. The CDR3 here is CASSTTSTYNEQFF. CDR3 bases: TGCGCCAGCAGCACCACTTCCACCTACAATGAGCAGTTCTTC.

Concerning this clone itself: The sample carries other DNA sequences with the same CDR3. The chain is built from TRBV13 and TRBJ2-7, with 11 positions matching TRBD2. V shed 5 bases and J 0 bases; nucleotides not matched to a gene: 3. CDR3 size: 15 residues. The V gene's germline CDR1 is PRHDT and CDR2 FYEKMQ (reference sequence). The CDR3 is CASSPGTSGSYEQYF. Here the CDR3 DNA reads TGTGCCAGCAGCCCCGGGACTAGCGGCTCCTACGAGCAGTACTTC.